Sequencing of this T cell receptor beta chain was carried out in a study of T cells in localized non-small cell lung cancer. TCRdb's copy holds only in-frame clones and misses some; the assay was immunoSEQ multiplex PCR. The profile shows 2,500 to 3,000 clones, almost 30% of them singletons. Worth noting for this clone: Its antigen is as yet unknown.

Per the germline V gene, CDR1 is LNHDA and CDR2 is SQIVND (reference sequence). This CDR3 comprises 15 residues. V was pared by 5 bases and J by 0 bases, with 11 bases between. Study-wide points: Turning up in adjacent lung were a median 57 of the top 100 tumor clones. Higher blood T cell density tracked longer overall survival. There was higher T cell clonality in uninvolved adjacent lung than in tumor, and it was highest there. One tumor region alone was sequenced, and heterogeneity therefore remains possible.

The sequencing used lung tumor tissue, collected before any cancer treatment. This clonotype originated in a woman aged 40 to 75 with stage III lung adenocarcinoma. The rearrangement joins TRBV19 to TRBJ2-1; D assignment may be TRBD1 or TRBD2 (6 bases each). CDR3 sequence: CASSGGPSSYNEQFF. Written as DNA, the CDR3 is TGTGCCAGTAGTGGGGGGCCTAGCTCCTACAATGAGCAGTTCTTC.